The 16 T cell receptor beta chains presented below share a single source sample, sequenced in a study of Graves' ophthalmopathy and Graves' hyperthyroidism. As the template, RNA transcripts were used to amplify TCR beta CDR3 regions. An opening RT-PCR round employed HTBI primers and preceded a second-round multiplex PCR. TCRdb ran MiXCR on the multiplex PCR reads and lists one entry per CDR3 protein. The table includes around 1,200,000 distinct CDR3 sequences, approximately 35% detected once. Sequencing was done on a sample of peripheral blood or thyroid tissue (not recorded which). Source of these receptors: an adult man with Graves' hyperthyroidism.

This clonotype was recorded at least ten times. The chain employs TRBV20-1 and TRBJ2-7; D not certain. Between the trimmed V and J ends, which lost 3 bases and 7 bases, there was a span of 13 bases. CDR3 size: 12 residues. The germline CDR1 and CDR2 sequences are DFQATT and SNEGSKA (reference sequence). CDR3 DNA sequence: TGCAGTGCTAGCAGGACCATGGGGGAGCAGTACTTC. This gives the protein CSASRTMGEQYF.

This clonotype was found many times. V usage is TRBV7-2 and J usage is TRBJ1-1; D gene uncertain. The germline V gene has CDR1 SGHTA and CDR2 FQGNSA. The CDR3 extends over 13 amino acids. V lost 2 bases and J lost 4, with 8 bases in between. CDR3 sequence: CASSLFIRTEAFF. The CDR3 DNA reads as TGTGCCAGCAGCTTATTTATCCGCACTGAAGCTTTCTTT. The whole variable domain, remainder taken from reference TRBV7-2 and TRBJ1-1, is GAGVSQSPSNKVTEKGKDVELRCDPISGHTALYWYRQSLGQGLEFLIYFQGNSAPDKSGLPSDRFSAERTGGSVSTLTIQRTQQEDSAVYLCASSLFIRTEAFFGQGTRLTVV.

The V gene is TRBV7-8, the J gene TRBJ1-1; TRBD1 is a possible D gene (5 bases). V was shortened by 2 bases and J by 7 bases, with 11 bases between the two germline ends. Germline CDR1 and CDR2: SGHVS and FQNEAQ. The CDR3 has 13 amino acids. The CDR3 nucleotides read TGTGCCAGCAGCTTAATTCGACAGAGTGAAGCTTTCTTT. It specifies CASSLIRQSEAFF.

This chain's CDR3 is CSVVQGRNYGYTEAFF. The CDR3 DNA sequence: TGCAGCGTTGTACAGGGGCGCAACTATGGCTACACTGAAGCTTTCTTT. The rearrangement links TRBV29-1 to TRBJ1-1; 7 nucleotides match TRBD1. Germline V gene lookup returns CDR1 SQVTM and CDR2 ANQGSEA. V dropped 4 bases and J dropped 3; count of bases not matched to a gene: 14. The CDR3 runs to 16 residues. Using reference TRBV29-1 and TRBJ1-1 for the parts outside the CDR3, the full variable domain is SAVISQKPSRDICQRGTSLTIQCQVDSQVTMMFWYRQQPGQSLTLIATANQGSEATYESGFVIDKFPISRPNLTFSTLTVSNMSPEDSSIYLCSVVQGRNYGYTEAFFGQGTRLTVV.

The chain employs TRBV19 and TRBJ1-1; D may be TRBD1 (5 bases). Trimming took off 0 bases at V and 6 bases at J, with 17 bases between the two ends. The CDR3 extends over 16 amino acids. Germline V gives CDR1 LNHDA, CDR2 SQIVND (reference sequence). The CDR3 region is CASSIDGGKEGSEAFF. In DNA, the CDR3 is TGTGCCAGTAGTATAGATGGGGGGAAAGAGGGGTCTGAAGCTTTCTTT.

V and J are TRBV24-1 and TRBJ2-2, with D maybe TRBD1 (5 bases). Looked up from germline, CDR1 is KGHDR and CDR2 is SFDVKD. This CDR3 comprises 14 residues. V lost 5 bases and J lost 4, with 10 bases in between. The CDR3 region has the DNA TGTGCCACCAGTGCTAGGGGCGCCACCGGGGAGCTGTTTTTT. Encoded protein: CATSARGATGELFF.

Many counts were recorded for this clonotype. The chain recombines TRBV5-8 with TRBJ2-7; no firm D call. The germline V gene has CDR1 SGHTS and CDR2 YDEGEE. The ends were cut back, 2 bases at V and 6 bases at J, with 12 bases in the middle. This CDR3 has 13 residues. CDR3 nucleotide sequence: TGTGCCAGCAGCTTTTACAGTCGTCCCGAGCAGTACTTC. Protein sequence: CASSFYSRPEQYF. Full variable domain (outside the CDR3, taken from reference TRBV5-8 and TRBJ2-7): EAGVTQSPTHLIKTRGQQATLRCSPISGHTSVYWYQQALGLGLQFLLWYDEGEERNRGNFPPRFSGRQFPNYSSELNVNALELEDSALYLCASSFYSRPEQYFGPGTRLTVT.

J is TRBJ2-7 and V is TRBV12-3 or TRBV12-4, with D possibly being TRBD1 (5 bases). The CDR3 totals 10 residues. With 8 bases removed from V and 7 bases from J, the gap between germline ends came to 9 bases. The DNA of the CDR3 is TGTGCCAGCTCTGGGGCTGAGCAGTACTTC. The encoded protein is CASSGAEQYF.

In this sample, this clonotype turned up a few times. This chain connects TRBV10-3 to TRBJ1-2; 7 bases line up with TRBD1. The CDR3 consists of 12 residues. Germline V gives CDR1 ENHRY, CDR2 SYGVKD. The trim removed 6 bases at V and 8 bases at J, leaving 6 bases unmatched. CDR3 in amino acids: CAIRGQGEGYTF. Here the CDR3 DNA reads TGTGCCATCAGGGGGCAGGGGGAAGGCTACACCTTC.

CDR3 in amino acids: CGSEGAGDNTGELFF. The DNA for the CDR3 is TGCGGCAGTGAGGGGGCAGGGGACAACACCGGGGAGCTGTTTTTT. The chain carries TRBV29-1 and TRBJ2-2; TRBD1 matches 7 bases. The CDR3 length is 15 residues. CDR1 and CDR2 (germline): SQVTM, ANQGSEA.

This sequence joins TRBV5-4 and TRBJ2-2; D is undetermined. Germline loops: CDR1 SGHNT, CDR2 YYREEE (reference sequence). Between the trimmed V and J ends, which lost 7 bases and 0 bases, there was a span of 10 bases. The CDR3 consists of 14 residues. In DNA form, the CDR3 reads TGTGCCAGCGGCCCTGCCTCGAACACCGGGGAGCTGTTTTTT. Encoded protein: CASGPASNTGELFF.

This chain joins TRBV10-3 and TRBJ2-7; the match to TRBD1 covers 9 bases. CDR1 ENHRY and CDR2 SYGVKD come from the germline V gene. The CDR3 runs to 15 residues. J was trimmed by 3 bases and V by 2 bases; bases with no gene match: 5. The CDR3 sequence is CAISEDRGAYYEQYF. The DNA for the CDR3 is TGTGCCATCAGTGAGGACAGGGGGGCATACTACGAGCAGTACTTC.

The chain couples TRBV7-2 to TRBJ2-5; D might be TRBD2 (6 bases). The V gene's germline CDR1 is SGHTA and CDR2 FQGNSA. The ends were cut back, 2 bases at V and 9 bases at J, with 22 bases in the middle. The CDR3 has 16 residues. The CDR3 DNA reads TGTGCCAGCAGCTTAACCGGGGGAGACCCTCGAGGGGCCCAGTACTTC. Encoded protein: CASSLTGGDPRGAQYF.

The chain uses TRBV7-2 and TRBJ1-5, with a weak D call TRBD1 (6 bases). The CDR3 totals 11 residues. Germline CDR1 SGHTA, CDR2 FQGNSA. The V end lost 7 bases, the J end lost 11 bases, and 12 bases lay between the germline ends. The CDR3 sequence is CASTTGMTQHF. CDR3 sequence (DNA): TGTGCCAGCACCACAGGGATGACCCAGCATTTT.

This clonotype was counted a few times. The chain links TRBV4-1 to TRBJ1-5; 10 nucleotides align to TRBD1. J was trimmed by 5 bases and V by 2 bases; bases with no gene match: 9. Germline values: CDR1 MGHRA, CDR2 YSYEKL. This CDR3 is built from 17 residues. The CDR3 DNA is TGCGCCAGCAGCCAAACCGTCCCCGGGACAGGGGATCAGCCCCAGCATTTT. Translation gives CASSQTVPGTGDQPQHF.

This clonotype was observed a single time. A much larger clone differs from this one at a single base, so this may be a read error. The chain employs TRBV14 and TRBJ1-1; 7 bases map to TRBD1. The CDR3 is 16 amino acids. Trimming at V came to 2 bases and at J to 1 base, leaving 7 bases not matched to a gene. Germline CDR1 and CDR2: SGHDN and FVKESK. The CDR3 bases are TGTGCCAGCAGCCAATTTACAGGGGTTTCGAACACTGAAGCTTTCTTT. This sequence encodes CASSQFTGVSNTEAFF.